The TCR beta chain described here comes from a study of T cell responses to AZD1222 COVID-19 vaccine. Germline V CDR1 and CDR2: SGHTA, FQGNSA. Trimming left V 5 bases short and J 9 bases short, with 17 bases between. This CDR3 comprises 14 residues. This clone was detected only a few times. Its antigen is currently unknown. Data came from immunoSEQ multiplex PCR; TCRdb stores just in-frame clones and leaves some out. Of 75,000 to 100,000 clones listed, under 90% are singletons. Study-wide results and limits: An increase in Spike-specific TCR breadth and depth was observed after two AZD1222 doses.

The TCR sequence derives from an adult in good health. This sequence joins TRBV7-2 and TRBJ2-1; D may be TRBD1 (5 bases). Sequenced material: peripheral blood, taken on day 0 of AZD1222 vaccination. The CDR3 here is CASSPPWGGFEQFF. Here the CDR3 DNA reads TGTGCCAGCAGCCCCCCTTGGGGCGGATTTGAGCAGTTCTTC.